These 31 T cell receptor beta chains were all obtained from the same sample, sequenced in a study of blood T cell repertoires in COVID-19. Clones were sequenced by immunoSEQ multiplex PCR, and TCRdb holds only the in-frame ones, with some missing. The repertoire includes some 76,000 clones, about 90% of them detected once, and about 15% sits in the top ten. Sequenced sample: peripheral blood. These receptors came from a man older than 75 in a cohort sampled during active COVID-19.

This rearrangement joins TRBV11-3 to TRBJ2-3; 8 bases are a match to TRBD1. This CDR3 contains 17 residues. The germline V gene encodes CDR1 SGHNT and CDR2 YENEEA. Trimming took 4 bases from V and 2 from J; bases not matched to a gene: 11. CDR3 coding DNA: TGTGCCAGCAGCTGGGGACAGGAGGGGCCCGACACAGATACGCAGTATTTT. Residues: CASSWGQEGPDTDTQYF.

The rearrangement links TRBV13 to TRBJ1-6; D is unresolved. The CDR3 spans 14 residues. Trimming removed 1 base from V and 6 bases from J, with 7 bases in between. Germline V gene sequence: CDR1 PRHDT, CDR2 FYEKMQ (reference sequence). CDR3 residues: CASSLDTRNSPLHF. For the CDR3, the DNA is TGTGCCAGCAGCTTAGATACGCGTAATTCACCCCTCCACTTT.

The gene calls are TRBV25-1 and TRBJ1-6, with D tentatively TRBD1 (5 bases). The germline V and J ends were trimmed by 3 bases and 3 bases, with 6 bases remaining between them. Germline values: CDR1 MGHDK, CDR2 SYGVNS. The CDR3 loop spans 14 amino acids. CDR3 DNA: TGTGCCAGCAGTGATACAGGCTATAATTCACCCCTCCACTTT. Amino acid sequence: CASSDTGYNSPLHF.

The chain has TRBV5-6 and TRBJ2-3; 8 bases fit TRBD2. With V trimmed by 3 bases and J by 4 bases, 4 bases remained unmatched. Germline V gene sequence: CDR1 SGHDT, CDR2 YYEEEE. The CDR3 consists of 14 residues. CDR3 coding DNA: TGTGCCAGCAGCTCGGGACTAGGGGCAGATACGCAGTATTTT. Amino acid sequence: CASSSGLGADTQYF.

The chain recombines TRBV27 with TRBJ2-5; tentative D call: TRBD2 (6 bases). This CDR3 has 15 amino acids. Germline V gene sequence: CDR1 MNHEY, CDR2 SMNVEV (reference sequence). V was shortened by 2 bases and J by 2 bases, with 12 bases between the two germline ends. The CDR3 sequence is CASSLGVGLQETQYF. DNA of the CDR3: TGTGCCAGCAGTTTAGGGGTGGGACTTCAAGAGACCCAGTACTTC.

This clone was observed once. The chain joins TRBV10-3 to TRBJ1-5; D is perhaps TRBD1 (5 bases). The V end lost 2 bases, the J end lost 0 bases, and 8 bases lay between the germline ends. Germline V gene sequence: CDR1 ENHRY, CDR2 SYGVKD. CDR3 size: 15 residues. This CDR3 reads CAISETGHSNQPQHF. CDR3 in DNA: TGTGCCATCAGTGAGACCGGACATAGCAATCAGCCCCAGCATTTT.

J is TRBJ2-1 and V is TRBV10-1; 11 bases are shared with TRBD2. Germline V gene sequence: CDR1 WNHNN, CDR2 SYGVQD (reference sequence). The trim removed 7 bases at V and 8 bases at J, leaving 10 bases unmatched. This CDR3 region has 15 residues. Here the CDR3 reads CASTELAGALDEQFF. In DNA form, the CDR3 reads TGCGCCAGCACCGAACTAGCGGGGGCTTTAGATGAGCAGTTCTTC.

This chain connects TRBV7-9 to TRBJ1-3, with a tentative D call TRBD1 (5 bases). V was cut by 5 bases and J by 3 bases, with 14 bases left in between. Germline assignment: CDR1 SEHNR and CDR2 FQNEAQ (reference sequence). CDR3 length equals 15 residues. The CDR3 sequence is CASSISGSNGNTIYF. As DNA, the CDR3 is TGTGCCAGCAGCATATCAGGGTCGAATGGAAACACCATATATTTT. Looking up the rest from reference TRBV7-9 and TRBJ1-3 gives the full variable domain: DTGVSQNPRHKITKRGQNVTFRCDPISEHNRLYWYRQTLGQGPEFLTYFQNEAQLEKSRLLSDRFSAERPKGSFSTLEIQRTEQGDSAMYLCASSISGSNGNTIYFGEGSWLTVV.

This sequence joins TRBV7-2 and TRBJ2-3; TRBD2 matches 7 bases. The CDR3 sequence is 16 residues long. After removal of 5 bases from V and 0 bases from J, the junction contained 8 bases not matched to a gene. The germline gives CDR1 SGHTA, CDR2 FQGNSA. CDR3 bases: TGTGCCAGCAGCCCTCGCGGTAGCGGGAGCACAGATACGCAGTATTTT. Translated, it gives CASSPRGSGSTDTQYF.

The J gene is TRBJ2-1, the V gene TRBV7-9; D might be TRBD1 (6 bases). With 5 bases removed from V and 7 bases from J, the gap between germline ends came to 21 bases. Germline V gene sequence: CDR1 SEHNR, CDR2 FQNEAQ (reference sequence). The CDR3 consists of 16 residues. The CDR3 here is CASSRDRISLRNEQFF. DNA for the CDR3: TGTGCCAGCAGCCGCGACAGGATCTCTCTGAGGAATGAGCAGTTCTTC.

The rearrangement joins TRBV23-1 to TRBJ1-3; D might be TRBD1 (6 bases). TRBV23-1 is known as an ORF, though its function is uncertain. Deletions cut 6 bases from V and 4 bases from J, with 10 bases between. This CDR3 is built from 13 residues. CDR3 coding DNA: TGCGCCAGCAGGGGGGGGGCCGGAAACACCATATATTTT. This gives the protein CASRGGAGNTIYF.

The V and J genes are TRBV23-1 and TRBJ1-5; D is unclear. TRBV23-1 is placed among ORFs of uncertain function. V was shortened by 3 bases and J by 4 bases, with 16 bases between the two germline ends. The CDR3 consists of 16 residues. The CDR3 sequence is CASSHPVRAGNQPQHF. CDR3 coding DNA: TGCGCCAGCAGTCACCCCGTGAGGGCTGGGAATCAGCCCCAGCATTTT.

The J gene is TRBJ2-5, the V gene TRBV20-1, with TRBD1 matching over 8 bases. J gave up 4 bases and V 6 bases, and 4 bases lay outside the gene matches. The CDR3 extends over 12 amino acids. Germline CDR1 DFQATT, CDR2 SNEGSKA (reference sequence). Written as DNA, the CDR3 is TGCAGTGCCAGTGGACAGGGAGAGACCCAGTACTTC. Protein sequence: CSASGQGETQYF.

This sequence joins TRBV6-5 and TRBJ2-7; weak D call: TRBD1 (6 bases). Deletions cut 3 bases from V and 2 bases from J, with 17 bases between. The CDR3 has 16 amino acids. Per the germline V gene, CDR1 is MNHEY and CDR2 is SVGAGI. CDR3 loop: CASSYTPGAGPYEQYF. CDR3 in DNA: TGTGCCAGCAGTTATACCCCAGGGGCAGGGCCCTACGAGCAGTACTTC.

The count of this clone is one. DNA for the CDR3: TGTGCCAGCAGCCCCTTATTGGACAGTCCTCAAATTTTAGCCAAAAACATTCAGTACTTC. The encoded protein is CASSPLLDSPQILAKNIQYF. The rearrangement joins TRBV3-1 (or the pseudogene TRBV3-2) to TRBJ2-4, with D possibly being TRBD1 (6 bases). In germline, CDR1 is LGHDT, CDR2 YNNKEL (reference sequence). The CDR3 is made up of 20 amino acids. Trimming left V 4 bases short and J 0 bases short, with 25 bases between.

CDR3 residues: CASSRGLQETQYF. The DNA for the CDR3 is TGTGCCAGCAGTCGGGGGTTACAAGAGACCCAGTACTTC. This sequence joins TRBV6-5 and TRBJ2-5, with D possibly TRBD2 on 6 matching bases. The CDR3 has 13 amino acids. From germline, CDR1 is MNHEY and CDR2 SVGAGI. V was trimmed by 5 bases and J by 2 bases, leaving 9 bases between them.

The chain recombines TRBV19 with TRBJ2-7; the D is unclear. The CDR3 has 9 amino acids. The germline V gene encodes CDR1 LNHDA and CDR2 SQIVND (reference sequence). This CDR3 reads CELADEQYF. Written as DNA, the CDR3 is TGTGAGCTGGCGGACGAGCAGTACTTC.

As concerns this clone: A read error is possible here, since a much larger clone lies one base away. The chain employs TRBV4-3 and TRBJ2-2; 10 bases align to TRBD1. Germline lookup yields CDR1 LGHNA and CDR2 YSLEER. This CDR3 comprises 16 residues. CDR3 region: CASSQDPDRGSGKLFF. The CDR3 DNA is TGCGCCAGCAGCCAAGACCCGGACAGGGGGTCCGGGAAGCTGTTTTTT.

The V and J genes are TRBV29-1 and TRBJ1-1, with 7 positions matching TRBD1. The CDR3 spans 13 residues. V trimming: 6 bases; J trimming: 1 base; junction bases outside the gene matches: 5. Germline loops: CDR1 SQVTM, CDR2 ANQGSEA. CDR3 in amino acids: CSVPGQTNTEAFF. Written as DNA, the CDR3 is TGCAGCGTACCGGGACAGACGAACACTGAAGCTTTCTTT. The variable domain in full, with the rest retrieved from reference TRBV29-1 and TRBJ1-1, is SAVISQKPSRDICQRGTSLTIQCQVDSQVTMMFWYRQQPGQSLTLIATANQGSEATYESGFVIDKFPISRPNLTFSTLTVSNMSPEDSSIYLCSVPGQTNTEAFFGQGTRLTVV.

The chain couples TRBV4-1 to TRBJ2-5; TRBD2 aligns across 14 bases. This CDR3 comprises 18 residues. From germline, CDR1 is MGHRA and CDR2 YSYEKL. The V gene end was trimmed by 0 bases and the J gene end by 2 bases; junction bases not matched to a gene: 5. The CDR3 sequence is CASSQDKGLAGVQETQYF. CDR3 bases: TGCGCCAGCAGCCAAGACAAGGGACTAGCGGGAGTACAAGAGACCCAGTACTTC.

The chain has TRBV24-1 and TRBJ2-7, with 7 bases fitting TRBD1. The CDR3 has 16 amino acids. V was pared by 5 bases and J by 5 bases, with 14 bases of the junction left unmatched. Germline CDR1 KGHDR, CDR2 SFDVKD. CDR3 in DNA: TGTGCCACCAGTGCCATTGCCGAGAGACAGGGCGACGAGCAGTACGTC. As protein: CATSAIAERQGDEQYV.

This chain joins TRBV20-1 and TRBJ1-2, with D maybe TRBD1 (5 bases). Germline CDR1 reads DFQATT; CDR2 reads SNEGSKA (reference sequence). V lost 3 bases and J 5 bases, leaving 7 bases between the germline ends. This CDR3 is built from 11 residues. DNA for the CDR3: TGCAGTGCTAGGGGGCCGTATGGCTACACCTTC. Translating it yields CSARGPYGYTF.

The genes are TRBV18 and TRBJ1-1; 8 bases map to TRBD1. Germline V gene lookup returns CDR1 KGHSH and CDR2 LQKENI. V shed 1 base, J shed 2 bases, and the junction held 6 bases outside the gene matches. The CDR3 sequence is 16 residues long. The CDR3 DNA follows: TGTGCCAGCTCACCACTCGGACAGGGCTTAAACACTGAAGCTTTCTTT. Its translation is CASSPLGQGLNTEAFF.

The chain employs TRBV18 and TRBJ1-1; 7 nucleotides line up with TRBD1. The CDR3 extends over 17 amino acids. CDR1 is KGHSH, CDR2 LQKENI, per germline. Germline trimming cut 6 bases from V and 4 bases from J; bases unmatched to any gene: 17. As DNA, the CDR3 is TGTGCCAGCTCCCTAAGACAGGGTGGTTATCGGGGCACTGAAGCTTTCTTT. Translation: CASSLRQGGYRGTEAFF.

The CDR3 sequence: CASSLGWDRGYGYTF. CDR3 nucleotides: TGTGCCAGCAGCTTAGGGTGGGATCGGGGCTATGGCTACACCTTC. This chain links TRBV7-9 with TRBJ1-2; D uncertain. This CDR3 has 15 amino acids. Germline CDR1 reads SEHNR; CDR2 reads FQNEAQ (reference sequence). V was shortened by 1 base and J by 4 bases, with 13 bases between the two germline ends.

In its sample, this clone was seen once. This chain joins TRBV3-1 (or the pseudogene TRBV3-2) and TRBJ2-3; 11 bases are a match to TRBD2. Unmatched junction bases numbered 1, after V lost 0 bases and J lost 2 bases. CDR1 and CDR2 from the germline V gene are LGHDT and YNNKEL (reference sequence). The CDR3 is 16 residues long. The CDR3 here is CASSQELAGATDTQYF. Here the CDR3 DNA reads TGTGCCAGCAGCCAAGAACTAGCGGGAGCCACAGATACGCAGTATTTT.

The chain is built from TRBV7-2 and TRBJ2-2; possibly TRBD1 for D (6 bases). Germline CDR1 and CDR2: SGHTA and FQGNSA. V lost 5 bases and J lost 4, with 20 bases in between. CDR3 length: 17 amino acids. The CDR3 sequence is CASSPTTWTAPTGELFF. Here the CDR3 DNA reads TGTGCCAGCAGCCCTACTACATGGACAGCCCCCACCGGGGAGCTGTTTTTT.

The chain employs TRBV18 and TRBJ1-3, with unresolved D. The CDR3 has 15 residues. V lost 3 bases and J lost 0, with 9 bases in between. The germline CDR1 and CDR2 sequences are KGHSH and LQKENI. CDR3 in DNA: TGTGCCAGCTCACCGGCAGGCTCCTCTGGAAACACCATATATTTT. This encodes CASSPAGSSGNTIYF.

The CDR3 DNA sequence: TGTGCCAGCAGCCCACAGGGGGGGGACACCGGGGAGCTGTTTTTT. It codes for CASSPQGGDTGELFF. The chain couples TRBV5-4 to TRBJ2-2; the D gene is possibly TRBD1 (8 bases). Germline values: CDR1 SGHNT, CDR2 YYREEE (reference sequence). Between the trimmed V and J ends, which lost 4 bases and 3 bases, there was a span of 13 bases. CDR3 length equals 15 residues.

The rearrangement joins TRBV7-2 to TRBJ2-4, with 7 bases that match TRBD2. This CDR3 region has 13 residues. Germline values: CDR1 SGHTA, CDR2 FQGNSA. V lost 5 bases to trimming and J lost 8 bases; unmatched junction nucleotides: 6. The CDR3 loop reads CASSPERGHIQYF. The DNA of the CDR3 is TGTGCCAGCAGCCCCGAGCGGGGCCACATTCAGTACTTC.

The genes are TRBV5-1 and TRBJ1-3; TRBD1 is a possible D gene (6 bases). The CDR3 has 15 amino acids. V was shortened by 0 bases and J by 0 bases, with 7 bases between the two germline ends. The germline V gene encodes CDR1 SGHRS and CDR2 YFSETQ. The CDR3, as DNA: TGCGCCAGCAGCTTGGAACAGGGCTCTGGAAACACCATATATTTT. It codes for CASSLEQGSGNTIYF.